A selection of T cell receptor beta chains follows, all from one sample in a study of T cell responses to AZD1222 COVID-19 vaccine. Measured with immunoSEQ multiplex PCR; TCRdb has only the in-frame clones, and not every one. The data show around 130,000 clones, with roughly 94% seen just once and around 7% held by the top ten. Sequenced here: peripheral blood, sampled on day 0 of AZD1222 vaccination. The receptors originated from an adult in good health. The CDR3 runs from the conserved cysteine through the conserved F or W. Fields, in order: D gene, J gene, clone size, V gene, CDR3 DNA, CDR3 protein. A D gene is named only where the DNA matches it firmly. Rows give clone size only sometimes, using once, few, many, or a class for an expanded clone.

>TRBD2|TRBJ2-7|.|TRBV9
TGTGCCAGCAGCAAATGGGGGGGAGCCACCTACGAGCAGTACTTC
CASSKWGGATYEQYF
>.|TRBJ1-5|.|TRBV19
TGTGCCAGTAGTATGGTAGGGAATCAGCCCCAGCATTTT
CASSMVGNQPQHF
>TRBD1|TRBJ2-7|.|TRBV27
TGTGCCAGCTCCCCCGGGACAGCAACCTACGAGCAGTACTTC
CASSPGTATYEQYF
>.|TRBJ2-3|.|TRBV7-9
TGTGCCAGCAGCTTAGAGGTAGATACGCAGTATTTT
CASSLEVDTQYF
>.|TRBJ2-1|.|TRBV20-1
TGCAGTGCTATCCGGTACAATGAGCAGTTCTTC
CSAIRYNEQFF
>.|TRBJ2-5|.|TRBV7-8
TGTGCCAGCAGCTTAGGCTCAGGCGGCGGGCAGACCCAGTACTTC
CASSLGSGGGQTQYF
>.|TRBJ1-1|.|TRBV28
TGTGCCAGCAGACAGGAGGGGACTGAAGCTTTCTTT
CASRQEGTEAFF
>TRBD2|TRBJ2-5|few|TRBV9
TGTGCCAGCAGCGTAGACGCGGGAGCGGGGGAGACCCAGTACTTC
CASSVDAGAGETQYF
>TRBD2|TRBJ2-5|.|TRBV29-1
TGCAGCGTTGGATCTAGCGGGAGTGCGGAGACCCAGTACTTC
CSVGSSGSAETQYF
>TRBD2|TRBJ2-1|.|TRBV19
TGTGCCAGTAGTAAGGGCGGGAGCTCCTACAATGAGCAGTTCTTC
CASSKGGSSYNEQFF
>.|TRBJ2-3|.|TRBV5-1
TGCGCCAGCAGCTCACTTCAAAGTGGGGATACGCAGTATTTT
CASSSLQSGDTQYF
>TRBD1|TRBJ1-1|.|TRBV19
TGTGCCAGTAGTATAGTACAGGGGGCGCGACACACTGAAGCTTTCTTT
CASSIVQGARHTEAFF
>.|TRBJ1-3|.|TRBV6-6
TGTGCCAGCAGCCCAGGGGGAAACACCATATATTTT
CASSPGGNTIYF
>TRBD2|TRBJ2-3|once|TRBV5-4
TGTGCCAGCAGTAAGCGGGAGGGCACAGATACGCAGTATTTT
CASSKREGTDTQYF
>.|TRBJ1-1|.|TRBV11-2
TGTGCCAGCAGCTTAGTCCCCGGGACTGAAGCTTTCTTT
CASSLVPGTEAFF
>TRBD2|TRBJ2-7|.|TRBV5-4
TGTGCCAGCAGCTCGGGACTAGCGGGACCTTACGAGCAGTACTTC
CASSSGLAGPYEQYF
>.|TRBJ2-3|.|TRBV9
TGTGCCAGCAGCGTAGACTCGCACACAGATACGCAGTATTTT
CASSVDSHTDTQYF
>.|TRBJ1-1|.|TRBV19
TGTGCCAGTAGTATGAGAGGCGAGGAAGCTTTCTTT
CASSMRGEEAFF
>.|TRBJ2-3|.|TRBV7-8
TGTGCCAGCAGCTTAGGTCGTTCAGATACGCAGTATTTT
CASSLGRSDTQYF
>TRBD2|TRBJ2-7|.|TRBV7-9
TGTGCCAGCAGCTCAACTAGCGGGAGGGCCCTGGTGTACTTC
CASSSTSGRALVYF
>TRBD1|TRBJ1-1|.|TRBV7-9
TGTGCCAGCAGCCCTCAAGGGACAGCGAACACTGAAGCTTTCTTT
CASSPQGTANTEAFF
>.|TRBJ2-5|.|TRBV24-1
TGTGCCACCAGTGAGGAAGACAACGACCAAGAGACCCAGTACTTC
CATSEEDNDQETQYF
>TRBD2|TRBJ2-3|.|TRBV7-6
TGTGCCAGCAGCTTTAGCGGGAGGGTAGGCACAGATACGCAGTATTTT
CASSFSGRVGTDTQYF
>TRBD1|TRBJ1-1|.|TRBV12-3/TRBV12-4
TGTGCCAGCACCGCCAGGAGTAGGGACAGGGCTTTCTTT
CASTARSRDRAFF
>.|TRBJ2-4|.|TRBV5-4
TGTGCCAGCAGCTTGGGTAGCCCGCGCGAGTTCGATCAGAACTTC
CASSLGSPREFDQNF
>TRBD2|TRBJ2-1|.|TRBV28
TGTGCCAGCAGTTTACGGGAGGCTAGCGGGATTGGGAAGCAGTTCTTC
CASSLREASGIGKQFF
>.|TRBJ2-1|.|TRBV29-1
TGCAGCGCCGTTCGAACCCCCTGGGCAGCGAGCTCCTACAATGAGCAGTTCTTC
CSAVRTPWAASSYNEQFF
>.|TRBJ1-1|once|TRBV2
TGTGCCAGCTTTCAGGGTACAACTGAAGCTTTCTTT
CASFQGTTEAFF
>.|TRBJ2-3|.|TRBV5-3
TGTGCCAGAAGCTTGGATGGGGGAATGGGCACAGATACGCAGTATTTT
CARSLDGGMGTDTQYF
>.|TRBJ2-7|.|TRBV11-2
TGTGCCAGCAGCTTAGGACGGGCCTACGAGCAGTACTTC
CASSLGRAYEQYF